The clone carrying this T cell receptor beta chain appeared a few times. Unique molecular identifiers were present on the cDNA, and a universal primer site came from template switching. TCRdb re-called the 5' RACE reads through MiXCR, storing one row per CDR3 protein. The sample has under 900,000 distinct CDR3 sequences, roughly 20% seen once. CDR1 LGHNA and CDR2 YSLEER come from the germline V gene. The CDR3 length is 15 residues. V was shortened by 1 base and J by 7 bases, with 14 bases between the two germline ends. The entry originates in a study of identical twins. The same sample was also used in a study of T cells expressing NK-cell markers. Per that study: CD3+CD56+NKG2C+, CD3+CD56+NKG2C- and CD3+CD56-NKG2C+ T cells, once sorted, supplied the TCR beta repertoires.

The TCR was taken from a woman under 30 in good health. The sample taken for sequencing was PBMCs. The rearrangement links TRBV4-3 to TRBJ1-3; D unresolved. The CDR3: CASSQVPRGGNTIYF. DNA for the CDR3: TGCGCCAGCAGCCAAGTTCCACGGGGAGGCAACACCATATATTTT.